This T cell receptor (beta chain) was sequenced in a study of blood T cell repertoires in COVID-19. About the research overall: From the United States, Italy and Spain came samples of acute and convalescent COVID-19. T cells, B-cell-depleted T cells, or PBMCs provided the cDNA or gDNA that served as material.

The length of the CDR3 is 14 residues. V was shortened by 4 bases and J by 7 bases, with 17 bases between the two germline ends. Per germline, CDR1 SGDLS and CDR2 YYNGEE. Generated by immunoSEQ multiplex PCR, the TCRdb table keeps only in-frame clones and is missing some. In the table there are fewer than 350,000 clones, around 85% of which are singletons. Participant ages covered roughly 18 to 89 years across about two dozen US areas. Clinical history as reported by participants underpinned cohort assignment. The chain links TRBV9 to TRBJ1-1; D might be TRBD1 (6 bases). The sequenced sample was PBMCs or T cells enriched from blood (not recorded which). The source of this sequence is a woman in her 30s who had been exposed to COVID-19. CDR3: CASSRTGQAVEAFF. The CDR3 DNA follows: TGTGCCAGCAGCCGAACGGGACAAGCCGTTGAAGCTTTCTTT.